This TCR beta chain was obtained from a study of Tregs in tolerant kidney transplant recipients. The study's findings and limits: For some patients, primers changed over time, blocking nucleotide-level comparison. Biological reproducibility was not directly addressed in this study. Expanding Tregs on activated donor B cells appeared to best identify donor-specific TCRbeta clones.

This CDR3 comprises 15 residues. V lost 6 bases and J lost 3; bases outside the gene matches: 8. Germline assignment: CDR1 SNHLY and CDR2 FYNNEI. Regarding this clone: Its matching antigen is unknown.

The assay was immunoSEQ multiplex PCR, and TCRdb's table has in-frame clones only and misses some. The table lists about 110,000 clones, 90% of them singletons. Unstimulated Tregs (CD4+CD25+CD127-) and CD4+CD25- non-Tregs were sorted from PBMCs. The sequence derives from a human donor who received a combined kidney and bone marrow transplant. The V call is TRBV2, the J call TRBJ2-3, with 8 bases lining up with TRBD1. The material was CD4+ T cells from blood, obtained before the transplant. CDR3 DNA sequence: TGTGCCAGCAGAGGACAGGGATTGGATACAGATACGCAGTATTTT. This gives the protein CASRGQGLDTDTQYF.